Here is one T cell receptor (beta chain) with its context. The sample comes from a study of blood T cell repertoires in COVID-19. Study details: Samples taken during acute and convalescent COVID-19 were collected in the United States, Italy and Spain.

TCRdb keeps only in-frame clones here, not all; method: immunoSEQ multiplex PCR. In the table there are roughly 200,000 clones, around 88% of which are singletons. The ends were cut back, 1 base at V and 7 bases at J, with 13 bases in the middle. The V gene's germline CDR1 is MNHNS and CDR2 SASEGT. The CDR3 covers 14 residues. This TCR was recovered from a man aged 40-49 years with active or convalescent COVID-19. The chain links TRBV6-1 to TRBJ1-2, with D tentatively TRBD1 (5 bases). Sequenced material: peripheral blood. The CDR3 DNA reads as TGTGCCAGCAGTGAAGAACCCGGGAGGGGTGGCTACACCTTC. It specifies CASSEEPGRGGYTF.